This T cell receptor beta chain was captured by sequencing in a study of Ad26.COV2.S vaccination and SARS-CoV-2 variants. Across the study: Recipients of Ad26.COV2.S got it intramuscularly, once or twice 56 days apart. Findings and caveats of the study: Responses of spike-specific T cells (both CD8+ and CD4+) reportedly showed substantial breadth after vaccination. Vaccine and placebo recipients had similar non-spike TCR breadth. The analyses of TCR breadth and depth may have understated the size of total T cell responses.

Turning to this clone: Its antigen remains unidentified.

Deletions cut 3 bases from V and 5 bases from J, with 15 bases between. The length of the CDR3 is 14 residues. Germline V gives CDR1 SQVTM, CDR2 ANQGSEA. Noted treatment: 15 to 20 received Ad26.COV2.S at low or high dose, single or two shots; roughly 5 received placebo; per-sample allocation not given. It was on day 63 after the first vaccine or placebo injection that samples were taken. Sequencing used immunoSEQ multiplex PCR; TCRdb keeps in-frame clones, though not all of them. Among around 370,000 clones listed, roughly 81% were seen once. V gene TRBV29-1 combines with J gene TRBJ2-3, with D maybe TRBD1 (6 bases). Sequenced here: peripheral blood, sampled in a trial of Ad26.COV2.S vaccine versus placebo. The TCR sequence derives from a person between 18 and 65 years old who received the Ad26.COV2.S COVID-19 vaccine or a placebo. CDR3 sequence (DNA): TGCAGCGTTGATAGGGGCAGGGGTGGAGATACGCAGTATTTT. Its protein is CSVDRGRGGDTQYF.